Presented here are 21 T cell receptor beta chains from one specimen sequenced in a study of blood T cell repertoires in COVID-19. Clones were read by immunoSEQ multiplex PCR, and TCRdb kept only the in-frame ones, dropping some. The sample includes some 100,000 clones, approximately 84% of them seen just once. Sequencing used peripheral blood. These receptors originate from a woman between 55 and 75 years old with acute or convalescent COVID-19.

The chain carries TRBV9 and TRBJ1-1; 8 bases agree with TRBD1. The CDR3 has 15 residues. V trimming: 3 bases; J trimming: 1 base; junction bases outside the gene matches: 5. Germline V gene sequence: CDR1 SGDLS, CDR2 YYNGEE. CDR3 loop: CASSEGTGTNTEAFF. Written as DNA, the CDR3 is TGTGCCAGCAGCGAGGGGACAGGTACGAACACTGAAGCTTTCTTT. The variable domain in full, completed from reference TRBV9 and TRBJ1-1, reads DSGVTQTPKHLITATGQRVTLRCSPRSGDLSVYWYQQSLDQGLQFLIQYYNGEERAKGNILERFSAQQFPDLHSELNLSSLELGDSALYFCASSEGTGTNTEAFFGQGTRLTVV.

This chain links TRBV12-3 or TRBV12-4 with TRBJ2-7; unclear D gene. Trimming shortened V by 2 bases and J by 4 bases, and 6 bases separated the two germline ends. The CDR3 is 12 residues long. In DNA form, the CDR3 reads TGTGCCAGCAGTTTATCCAGGTACGAGCAGTACTTC. Protein sequence: CASSLSRYEQYF.

The V gene is TRBV6-1, the J gene TRBJ2-3; TRBD1 agrees at 7 bases. The length of the CDR3 is 15 residues. Germline V CDR1 and CDR2: MNHNS, SASEGT. The J segment lost 5 bases and the V segment lost 1 base, leaving 6 bases of the junction unmatched. The CDR3, as DNA: TGTGCCAGCAGTGAAGGGTTTAGGGGGCTAGATACGCAGTATTTT. Protein sequence: CASSEGFRGLDTQYF.

The CDR3 DNA is TGTGCCAGCAGAACAGGGGGCAACAATCAGCCCCAGCATTTT. Amino acid sequence: CASRTGGNNQPQHF. The rearrangement joins TRBV28 to TRBJ1-5, with 9 bases matching TRBD1. The V and J ends lost 6 bases and 3 bases, in that order; junction bases with no gene match: 3. Germline CDR1 is MDHEN and CDR2 is SYDVKM. The CDR3 contains 14 residues.

The V gene is TRBV28, the J gene TRBJ2-7; D is perhaps TRBD2 (6 bases). Germline CDR1 is MDHEN and CDR2 is SYDVKM. This CDR3 has 13 amino acids. Trimming removed 7 bases from V and 4 bases from J, with 14 bases in between. This chain's CDR3 is CASMRGRGYEQYF. The CDR3 DNA reads as TGTGCCAGCATGCGGGGACGGGGGTACGAGCAGTACTTC.

This clone has just a few counts. CDR3 in DNA: TGTGCCAGCAGTTTAGAAAATGACAGGGAACTCCGGGATAATTCACCCCTCCACTTT. It translates to CASSLENDRELRDNSPLHF. This chain uses TRBV27 with TRBJ1-6, with 7 nucleotides matching TRBD1. This CDR3 comprises 19 residues. Unmatched junction bases numbered 15, after V lost 2 bases and J lost 5 bases. Per germline, CDR1 MNHEY and CDR2 SMNVEV (reference sequence).

This chain links TRBV2 with TRBJ1-2, with D perhaps matching TRBD1 (5 bases). The CDR3 has 14 residues. Germline values: CDR1 SNHLY, CDR2 FYNNEI. Trimming stripped 6 bases from V and 3 bases from J, with 14 bases between. The CDR3 loop is CASRKDTVDYGYTF. CDR3 in DNA: TGTGCCAGCAGGAAGGACACAGTAGACTATGGCTACACCTTC.

The rearrangement uses TRBV11-3 and TRBJ1-1; 12 nucleotides agree with TRBD1. Germline CDR1 SGHNT, CDR2 YENEEA. The V and J ends lost 6 bases and 0 bases, in that order; junction bases with no gene match: 5. The length of the CDR3 is 16 residues. This CDR3 is CASSPGTGGLNTEAFF. DNA for the CDR3: TGTGCCAGCAGTCCCGGGACAGGGGGCCTGAACACTGAAGCTTTCTTT.

J is TRBJ1-5 and V is TRBV27, with TRBD1 identical over 7 bases. This CDR3 contains 14 residues. The V gene's germline CDR1 is MNHEY and CDR2 SMNVEV (reference sequence). V was pared by 6 bases and J by 0 bases, with 2 bases of the junction left unmatched. Written as DNA, the CDR3 is TGTGCCAGCAGACGGGACAGTAGCAATCAGCCCCAGCATTTT. Residues: CASRRDSSNQPQHF.

This sequence joins TRBV2 and TRBJ2-1, with TRBD1 identical over 7 bases. Germline V gene lookup returns CDR1 SNHLY and CDR2 FYNNEI. With 7 bases clipped from V and 3 bases from J, the junction kept 6 bases outside the gene matches. This CDR3 is built from 14 residues. The CDR3 is CASTGQVIYNEQFF. In DNA form, the CDR3 reads TGTGCCAGCACCGGACAGGTGATCTACAATGAGCAGTTCTTC.

The rearrangement links TRBV6-5 to TRBJ2-7; 9 bases match TRBD1. V shed 6 bases and J 7 bases; nucleotides not matched to a gene: 7. This CDR3 has 13 amino acids. The germline gives CDR1 MNHEY, CDR2 SVGAGI. The DNA for the CDR3 is TGTGCCAGCAGGACAGGGGGAAGAAAAGAGCAGTACTTC. It codes for CASRTGGRKEQYF.

The rearrangement uses TRBV27 and TRBJ2-1; 9 bases are a match to TRBD1. V gave up 6 bases and J gave up 2 bases; unmatched junction bases: 2. The V gene's germline CDR1 is MNHEY and CDR2 SMNVEV (reference sequence). The CDR3 has 14 residues. The CDR3 DNA sequence: TGTGCCAGCAGGGACAGGGGAGCCTACAATGAGCAGTTCTTC. Its protein is CASRDRGAYNEQFF.

This clone showed up just once. The chain links TRBV2 to TRBJ2-2; D remains unclear. The CDR3 has 14 amino acids. Trimming removed 6 bases at V and 1 base at J, with 9 bases between. From germline, CDR1 is SNHLY and CDR2 FYNNEI. CDR3 protein: CASRATRNTGELFF. The CDR3 DNA sequence: TGTGCCAGCAGGGCAACCCGGAACACCGGGGAGCTGTTTTTT.

The CDR3 here is CASSPPGQGHEQYF. Written as DNA, the CDR3 is TGTGCCAGCTCACCCCCGGGACAGGGCCACGAGCAGTACTTC. The chain employs TRBV18 and TRBJ2-7; 9 bases are shared with TRBD1. V was pared by 3 bases and J by 5 bases, with 5 bases of the junction left unmatched. The CDR3 is 14 amino acids. Germline V lookup: CDR1 KGHSH, CDR2 LQKENI.

V usage is TRBV7-9 and J usage is TRBJ1-1, with 7 nucleotides matching TRBD1. This CDR3 is built from 15 residues. In germline, CDR1 is SEHNR, CDR2 FQNEAQ (reference sequence). Trimming removed 4 bases from V and 0 bases from J; junction bases left unmatched: 5. DNA of the CDR3: TGTGCCAGCAGCTCAAAGGGGGCTATGAACACTGAAGCTTTCTTT. It is translated as CASSSKGAMNTEAFF.

Only one count was recorded for this clone. The CDR3 nucleotides read TGTGCCAGTAGCCGGACTAGCGGGTCCTCCTACGAGCAGTACTTC. Its protein is CASSRTSGSSYEQYF. This chain uses TRBV19 with TRBJ2-7; the match to TRBD2 covers 11 bases. The CDR3 is 15 amino acids. V shed 6 bases, J shed 0 bases, and the junction held 4 bases outside the gene matches. Germline lookup yields CDR1 LNHDA and CDR2 SQIVND (reference sequence).

This clone occurred a few times. V gene TRBV9 combines with J gene TRBJ1-1; TRBD1 might be the D (5 bases). V was pared by 3 bases and J by 1 base, with 16 bases between. Germline V lookup: CDR1 SGDLS, CDR2 YYNGEE. The CDR3 has 16 residues. CDR3 sequence (DNA): TGTGCCAGCAGCGCCCGTCCGGGACTCCAGAACACTGAAGCTTTCTTT. Protein sequence: CASSARPGLQNTEAFF.

The J gene is TRBJ1-6, the V gene TRBV6-5, with 8 bases matching TRBD1. The CDR3 spans 13 residues. V lost 10 bases and J lost 8; bases outside the gene matches: 7. Germline loops: CDR1 MNHEY, CDR2 SVGAGI. The CDR3 protein is CAIRTGKDSPLHF. As DNA, the CDR3 is TGTGCCATCAGGACAGGGAAGGATTCACCCCTCCACTTT.

V is TRBV5-1 and J is TRBJ1-5, with TRBD1 matching over 9 bases. This CDR3 has 13 amino acids. Germline assignment: CDR1 SGHRS and CDR2 YFSETQ. The V segment lost 1 base and the J segment 7 bases; nucleotides outside the gene matches: 0. The DNA of the CDR3 is TGCGCCAGCAGCTTGACAGGGGGCCAGCCCCAGCATTTT. It yields the protein CASSLTGGQPQHF.

The rearrangement joins TRBV2 to TRBJ2-3, with 9 bases aligning to TRBD2. The germline V gene has CDR1 SNHLY and CDR2 FYNNEI. Trimming took 6 bases from V and 2 from J; bases not matched to a gene: 3. The CDR3 runs 14 residues. The CDR3 region is CASRPGLATDTQYF. The CDR3, as DNA: TGTGCCAGCAGACCGGGACTAGCCACAGATACGCAGTATTTT.

J is TRBJ1-2 and V is TRBV4-3, with TRBD1 identical over 11 bases. Trimming removed 1 base from V and 2 bases from J; junction bases left unmatched: 6. The CDR3 loop spans 17 amino acids. Looked up from germline, CDR1 is LGHNA and CDR2 is YSLEER. CDR3 sequence (DNA): TGCGCCAGCAGCCAAGGAACAAGGACAGGGGGCAACTATGGCTACACCTTC. It encodes CASSQGTRTGGNYGYTF.